Listed below are T cell receptor beta chains from one sample, sequenced in a study of T cells in Graves' hyperthyroidism and ophthalmopathy. TCRdb used MiXCR to reprocess the multiplex PCR reads, holding one entry per CDR3 protein. This sample has roughly 350,000 distinct CDR3 sequences, with approximately 13% found just once. Sequencing input: blood. The receptors stem from a middle-aged woman with Graves' ophthalmopathy. Each CDR3 is given with its conserved first and last residue. A D gene is named only where the DNA matches it firmly. Expanded clones get a size class; other rows say once, few or many, or leave the size out.

v_gene	d_gene	abundance	j_gene	CDR3nt	CDR3aa
TRBV7-9	-	-	TRBJ2-3	TGTGCCAGCATCCTACTCACAGATACGCAGTATTTT	CASILLTDTQYF
TRBV5-4	TRBD2	-	TRBJ2-7	TGTGCCAGCAGCCCGGACCGGGACTACCTCCGGGAGCAGTACTTC	CASSPDRDYLREQYF
TRBV6-2/TRBV6-3	-	many	TRBJ2-2	TGTGCCAGCAGTCAGTACACCGGGGAGCTGTTTTTT	CASSQYTGELFF
TRBV5-1	-	many	TRBJ1-1	TGCGCCAGCAGCCGGGGGAGGGGGGGAACTGAAGCTTTCTTT	CASSRGRGGTEAFF
TRBV7-9	-	few	TRBJ2-6	TGTGCCAGCAGCTCAACCGGGACTGGGGCCAACGTCCTGACTTTC	CASSSTGTGANVLTF
TRBV27	TRBD2	many	TRBJ2-2	TGTGCCAGCAGTCCCTGGACTAGCGGGACGATCGGGGAGCTGTTTTTT	CASSPWTSGTIGELFF
TRBV6-1	TRBD2	many	TRBJ2-7	TGTGCCAGCAGTAGAGGCGGGGGGCCCGGCTACGAGCAGTACTTC	CASSRGGGPGYEQYF
TRBV30	-	few	TRBJ2-7	TGTGCCTGGAGCAAGGGACCTACGACCTACGAGCAGTACTTC	CAWSKGPTTYEQYF
TRBV18	-	-	TRBJ1-5	TGTGCCAGCTCACCCCAGTATCAGCCCCAGCATTTT	CASSPQYQPQHF
TRBV7-9	-	many	TRBJ1-1	TGTGCCAGCAGCTTCAGTCTGGGGGAAGCTTTCTTT	CASSFSLGEAFF
TRBV20-1	-	many	TRBJ2-7	TGCAGTGCTAGTCAGTTTTCCTACGAGCAGTACTTC	CSASQFSYEQYF
TRBV6-2/TRBV6-3	-	many	TRBJ2-1	TGTGCCAGCAGTCCTCCTAGCGTCTTGCCCTACAATGAGCAGTTCTTC	CASSPPSVLPYNEQFF
TRBV2	-	many	TRBJ2-3	TGTGCCAGCAGCCCAGGTCGGGGGACAGATACGCAGTATTTT	CASSPGRGTDTQYF
TRBV25-1	TRBD1	many	TRBJ1-2	TGTGCCAGCAGTGCGACAGGGTATGGCTACACCTTC	CASSATGYGYTF
TRBV28	-	many	TRBJ2-2	TGTGCCAGCAGTTTAAGAAGAGGCGTCGGCACCGGGGAGCTGTTTTTT	CASSLRRGVGTGELFF
TRBV18	-	many	TRBJ1-5	TGTGCCAGCTCACCCGGACCTTTTCAGCCCCAGCATTTT	CASSPGPFQPQHF
TRBV3-1	-	few	TRBJ2-7	TGTGCCAGCAGCCACAAGGACCTCGAGCAGTACTTC	CASSHKDLEQYF
TRBV18	-	many	TRBJ1-1	TGTGCCAGCTCACCAATGGGAGGGGAAGCTTTCTTT	CASSPMGGEAFF
TRBV5-1	TRBD2	many	TRBJ2-1	TGCGCCAGCAGCTTGGTGGGGAGCGGGGCTTACAATGAGCAGTTCTTC	CASSLVGSGAYNEQFF
TRBV20-1	-	few	TRBJ1-2	TGCAGTGCTAGCAGGGACTATGGCTACACCTTC	CSASRDYGYTF
TRBV7-9	-	many	TRBJ2-1	TGTGCCAGCAGCCCATGGACAGGCGGGGAGAGTGAGCAGTTCTTC	CASSPWTGGESEQFF
TRBV28	TRBD2	many	TRBJ2-1	TGTGCCAGCAGTTCGGGGACTACGGATGAGCAGTTCTTC	CASSSGTTDEQFF
TRBV28	-	few	TRBJ1-4	TGTGCCACTCAAGAGGTAGCCGTTGAAAAACTGTTTTTT	CATQEVAVEKLFF
TRBV20-1	TRBD2	-	TRBJ2-7	TGCAGTGCTAGAGTAATGTTAGCGGGGGACCGTCCCTACGAGCAGTACTTC	CSARVMLAGDRPYEQYF
TRBV7-2	-	-	TRBJ1-1	TGTGCCAGCAGCTTAGCGGCAGGTGAAAACACTGAAGCTTTCTTT	CASSLAAGENTEAFF
TRBV7-2	-	many	TRBJ1-2	TGTGCCAGCAGCTTATCGGGTAGTGTCTATGGCTACACCTTC	CASSLSGSVYGYTF
TRBV6-5	TRBD2	few	TRBJ2-7	TGTGCCGGCAGTTACTCGTCCAGCGGGGTGGGCGAGCAGTACTTC	CAGSYSSSGVGEQYF
TRBV28	-	many	TRBJ2-6	TGTGCCAGCAGTTTAGGGGGTTACTCTGGGGCCAACGTCCTGACTTTC	CASSLGGYSGANVLTF
TRBV7-2	-	-	TRBJ2-7	TGTGCCAGCAGCTTAGTAGGGGGGGGGCCCCACGAGCAGTACTTC	CASSLVGGGPHEQYF
TRBV7-9	TRBD1	-	TRBJ1-1	TGTGCCAGCAGCCCAATGGGGGACAGGGGGCTGGGCACTGAAGCTTTCTTT	CASSPMGDRGLGTEAFF
TRBV3-1	-	many	TRBJ2-5	TGTGCCAGCAGCCAAGATCGGCAGCAAGAGACCCAGTACTTC	CASSQDRQQETQYF
TRBV19	-	few	TRBJ1-2	TGTGCCAGTAGTATCGGGGCAGAGAACTATGGCTACACCTTC	CASSIGAENYGYTF
TRBV20-1	-	many	TRBJ2-3	TGCAGTGCTAGGGGACCCGGACAGTTCACAGATACGCAGTATTTT	CSARGPGQFTDTQYF
TRBV13	TRBD1	many	TRBJ2-7	TGTGCCAGCAGCTTAACAGGGGTGTCGTACGAGCAGTACTTC	CASSLTGVSYEQYF
TRBV7-2	-	many	TRBJ1-2	TGTGCCAGCAGCTTCCGGGATGGGAATGGCTACACCTTC	CASSFRDGNGYTF
TRBV2	-	many	TRBJ1-1	TGTGCCAGCAGTGAGAGGACGGCGGGCACTGAAGCTTTCTTT	CASSERTAGTEAFF
TRBV15	TRBD1	-	TRBJ1-5	TGTGCCACCAGCAGAGAGGGACAGGGGGGTTCTTTTTCTCAGCCCCAGCATTTT	CATSREGQGGSFSQPQHF
TRBV29-1	-	few	TRBJ1-1	TGCAGCGTATATGGGCCCCGGGGGACTGAAGCTTTCTTT	CSVYGPRGTEAFF
TRBV11-3	TRBD2	few	TRBJ2-3	TGTGCCAGCAGCAACAGCGGGGGGGCTATCGATACGCAGTATTTT	CASSNSGGAIDTQYF
TRBV12-3/TRBV12-4	-	many	TRBJ2-7	TGTGCCAGCAGTTTATTAGGGGCTTCCTACGAGCAGTACTTC	CASSLLGASYEQYF
TRBV20-1	TRBD1	many	TRBJ1-1	TGCAGTGCTAGTGAGGGGGCGGGATGGACTGAAGCTTTCTTT	CSASEGAGWTEAFF
TRBV3-1	-	many	TRBJ1-2	TGTGCCAGCAGCTCCCGCGACAGTGGGGGCTACACCTTC	CASSSRDSGGYTF
TRBV24-1	-	many	TRBJ2-5	TGTGCCACCAGTGATTCGCGGGGGCCATGGGAGACCCAGTACTTC	CATSDSRGPWETQYF
TRBV11-2	TRBD2	few	TRBJ2-1	TGTGCCAGCAGCTTAGTCATGAGCGGGGGTAAACCCGGGCAGTTCTTC	CASSLVMSGGKPGQFF
TRBV6-1	-	many	TRBJ2-3	TGTGCCAGCAGTTATAGCCCCGACACAAGCACAGATACGCAGTATTTT	CASSYSPDTSTDTQYF
TRBV5-1	-	few	TRBJ2-3	TGCGCCAGCAGCTGGCAGCGCACAGATACGCAGTATTTT	CASSWQRTDTQYF
TRBV11-3	TRBD2	-	TRBJ2-1	TGTGCCAGCAGCTCCCGACTAGCCAATGAGCAGTTCTTC	CASSSRLANEQFF
TRBV7-9	-	few	TRBJ1-2	TGTGCCAGCAGCCCGACAGGATCACCCTATGGCTACACCTTC	CASSPTGSPYGYTF